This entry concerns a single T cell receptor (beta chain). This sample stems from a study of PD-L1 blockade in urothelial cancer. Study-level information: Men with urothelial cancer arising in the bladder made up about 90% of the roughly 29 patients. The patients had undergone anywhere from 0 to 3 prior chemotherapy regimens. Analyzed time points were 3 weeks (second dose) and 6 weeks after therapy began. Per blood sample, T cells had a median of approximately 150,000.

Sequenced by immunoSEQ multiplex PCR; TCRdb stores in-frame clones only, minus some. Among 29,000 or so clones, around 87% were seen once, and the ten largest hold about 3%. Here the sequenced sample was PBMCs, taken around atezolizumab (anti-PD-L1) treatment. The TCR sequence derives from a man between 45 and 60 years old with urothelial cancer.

As DNA, the CDR3 is TGTGCCAGCAGCCTCGGACTAGACTCACTATCCTACAATGAGCAGTTCTTC. It specifies CASSLGLDSLSYNEQFF. This rearrangement joins TRBV7-8 to TRBJ2-1, with 7 bases identical to TRBD2. V lost 5 bases to trimming and J lost 1 base; unmatched junction nucleotides: 11. CDR1 SGHVS and CDR2 FQNEAQ come from the germline V gene. This CDR3 has 17 amino acids.